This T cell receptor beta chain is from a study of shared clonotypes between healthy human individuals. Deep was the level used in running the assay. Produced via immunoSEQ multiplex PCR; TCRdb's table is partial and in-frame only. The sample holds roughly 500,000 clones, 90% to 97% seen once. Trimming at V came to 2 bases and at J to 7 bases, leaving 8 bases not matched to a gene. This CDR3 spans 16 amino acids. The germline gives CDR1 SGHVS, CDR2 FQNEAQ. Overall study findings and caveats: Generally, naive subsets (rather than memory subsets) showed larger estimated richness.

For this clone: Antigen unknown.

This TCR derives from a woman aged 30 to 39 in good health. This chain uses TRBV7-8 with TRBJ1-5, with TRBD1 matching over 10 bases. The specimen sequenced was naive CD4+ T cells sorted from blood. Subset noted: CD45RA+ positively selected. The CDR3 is CASSLSGGTGEQPQHF. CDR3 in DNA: TGTGCCAGCAGCTTATCGGGCGGGACAGGGGAGCAGCCCCAGCATTTT. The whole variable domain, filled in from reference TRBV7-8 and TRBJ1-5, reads GAGVSQSPRYKVAKRGQDVALRCDPISGHVSLFWYQQALGQGPEFLTYFQNEAQLDKSGLPSDRFFAERPEGSVSTLKIQRTQQEDSAVYLCASSLSGGTGEQPQHFGDGTRLSIL.